This T cell receptor (beta chain) was observed in a study of blood T cell repertoires in COVID-19. CDR1 and CDR2 (germline): SGHNT, YYREEE (reference sequence). CDR3 size: 16 residues. V lost 6 bases to trimming and J lost 3 bases, with 20 bases between them. Only in-frame clones appear in the TCRdb table, and some are missing; sequencing was by immunoSEQ multiplex PCR. Of over 150,000 clones listed, approximately 91% are singletons. This TCR came from a man aged 50-60 years with acute or convalescent COVID-19. What was sequenced was peripheral blood. V usage is TRBV5-4 and J usage is TRBJ2-3, with TRBD2 as a possible D gene (6 bases). The DNA for the CDR3 is TGTGCCAGCACAGCGGGTCGAGCGGGCATGACAGATACGCAGTATTTT. The encoded protein is CASTAGRAGMTDTQYF.